This T cell receptor beta chain was sequenced for a study of T cell responses to AZD1222 COVID-19 vaccine. Study-wide results and limits: White British donors predominated, females outnumbered males, and clonal diversity was possibly underestimated. Breadth and depth of Spike-specific TCRs rose after two AZD1222 doses. The number of AZD1222 recipients seropositive at baseline was only 6 or 7.

A remark on this clone: Its matching antigen is unknown. Other DNA sequences in this specimen translate into the identical CDR3.

J lost 3 bases, V lost 4 bases, and 5 bases had no gene match. CDR1 is SGHNT and CDR2 is YYREEE in the germline V gene (reference sequence). The CDR3 totals 14 residues. Using immunoSEQ multiplex PCR, the repertoire was profiled, and TCRdb retains in-frame clones only, with some absent. In the table there are some 25,000 clones, roughly 91% of which are singletons. Sequenced here: peripheral blood, sampled 28 days after the second AZD1222 dose. The TCR originated in an adult who received the AZD1222 COVID-19 vaccine. The genes are TRBV5-4 and TRBJ2-7; 9 bases agree with TRBD2. The CDR3 DNA sequence: TGTGCCAGCAGCCCGGGACTAGCAGACTACGAGCAGTACTTC. This translates into CASSPGLADYEQYF.